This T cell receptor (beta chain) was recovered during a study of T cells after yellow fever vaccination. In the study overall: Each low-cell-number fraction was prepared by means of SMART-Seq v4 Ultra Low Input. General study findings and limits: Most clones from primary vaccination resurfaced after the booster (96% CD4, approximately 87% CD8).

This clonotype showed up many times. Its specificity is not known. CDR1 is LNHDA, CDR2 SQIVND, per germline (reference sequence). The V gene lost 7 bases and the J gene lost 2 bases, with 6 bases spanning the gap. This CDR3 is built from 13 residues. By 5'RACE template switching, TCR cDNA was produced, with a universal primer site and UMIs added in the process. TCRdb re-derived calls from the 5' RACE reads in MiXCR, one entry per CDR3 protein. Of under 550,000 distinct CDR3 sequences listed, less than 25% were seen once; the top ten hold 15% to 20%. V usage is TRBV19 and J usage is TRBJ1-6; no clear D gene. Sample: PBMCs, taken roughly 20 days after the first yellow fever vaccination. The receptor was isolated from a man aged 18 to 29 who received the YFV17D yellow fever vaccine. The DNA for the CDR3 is TGTGCCAGTAACCGAGCCTATAATTCACCCCTCCACTTT. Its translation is CASNRAYNSPLHF.